Presented here are 8 T cell receptor beta chains from one specimen sequenced in a study of T cell responses to AZD1222 COVID-19 vaccine. TCRdb's copy holds only in-frame clones and misses some; the assay was immunoSEQ multiplex PCR. The sample holds over 100,000 clones; 85% to 95% are singletons and the top ten take 1.5% to 2%. The input for sequencing was peripheral blood, taken on day 0 of AZD1222 vaccination. The receptors shown here come from an adult in good health.

The CDR3 is CASSSGLANTGELFF. Written as DNA, the CDR3 is TGTGCCAGCAGCTCAGGACTGGCGAACACCGGGGAGCTGTTTTTT. The chain employs TRBV7-2 and TRBJ2-2; tentatively, D is TRBD2 (5 bases). Germline V CDR1 and CDR2: SGHTA, FQGNSA. Trimming removed 4 bases from V and 0 bases from J, with 9 bases in between. The CDR3 spans 15 residues.

The gene calls are TRBV11-2 and TRBJ1-2, with 7 bases matching TRBD1. From germline, CDR1 is SGHAT and CDR2 FQNNGV. The CDR3 is 13 residues long. V gave up 4 bases and J gave up 4 bases; unmatched junction bases: 3. CDR3 bases: TGTGCCAGCAGCTGGGGACAGATCTATGGCTACACCTTC. It yields the protein CASSWGQIYGYTF.

About this clone itself: Other nucleotide sequences in the sample specify the same CDR3. The chain uses TRBV7-9 and TRBJ1-1; D is undetermined. V dropped 5 bases and J dropped 0 bases, with 10 bases sitting between them. In germline, CDR1 is SEHNR, CDR2 FQNEAQ (reference sequence). The CDR3 is made up of 14 amino acids. The CDR3 spells CASSLQTVNTEAFF. The CDR3 DNA reads TGTGCCAGCAGCCTACAGACGGTGAACACTGAAGCTTTCTTT.

The genes are TRBV5-1 and TRBJ1-4; no reliable D call. Germline lookup yields CDR1 SGHRS and CDR2 YFSETQ. Trimming left V 3 bases short and J 8 bases short, with 14 bases between. The CDR3 covers 14 residues. The CDR3 loop is CASSSGSEGEKLFF. CDR3 in DNA: TGCGCCAGCAGCTCGGGTTCAGAAGGGGAAAAACTGTTTTTT.

CDR3 protein: CASRLSEVEAFF. The DNA for the CDR3 is TGTGCCAGCCGATTAAGTGAAGTTGAAGCTTTCTTT. This chain connects TRBV6-5 to TRBJ1-1, with D hard to call. CDR1 is MNHEY, CDR2 SVGAGI, per germline. The V and J ends lost 8 bases and 7 bases respectively, with 14 bases between them. The CDR3 contains 12 residues.

The chain carries TRBV4-1 and TRBJ1-1; the D gene is possibly TRBD1 (6 bases). Deletions cut 5 bases from V and 3 bases from J, with 19 bases between. The CDR3 has 16 amino acids. Germline CDR1 and CDR2: MGHRA and YSYEKL. The CDR3 sequence: CASSIKRGQVYTEAFF. DNA for the CDR3: TGCGCCAGCAGCATCAAGCGGGGGCAGGTGTACACTGAAGCTTTCTTT.

This chain connects TRBV6-6 to TRBJ1-1, with D tentatively TRBD1 (6 bases). Trimming removed 5 bases at V and 1 base at J, with 11 bases between. There are 14 residues in the CDR3. Looked up from germline, CDR1 is MNHNY and CDR2 is SVGAGI (reference sequence). The CDR3 DNA follows: TGTGCCAGCAGTAGCCGGGGACAGAACACTGAAGCTTTCTTT. It translates to CASSSRGQNTEAFF.

V is TRBV6-9 and J is TRBJ2-3; D is unclear. This CDR3 is 12 amino acids long. The V end lost 7 bases, the J end lost 9 bases, and 14 bases lay between the germline ends. Germline V gene data show CDR1 as MNHGY and CDR2 as SVAAGI. The CDR3 region has the DNA TGTGCCAGCACCGATGAAGGGAAGACGCAGTATTTT. It codes for CASTDEGKTQYF.